This T cell receptor beta chain came from a study of T cell changes during pregnancy in multiple sclerosis. This CDR3 region has 16 residues. Germline V gives CDR1 SGDLS, CDR2 YYNGEE. The V end lost 1 base, the J end lost 0 bases, and 14 bases lay between the germline ends. Generated by immunoSEQ multiplex PCR, the TCRdb table keeps only in-frame clones and is missing some. The data hold tens of thousands of clones, with 85% to 90% observed a single time. The J gene is TRBJ2-7, the V gene TRBV9; D call uncertain. The sequence was obtained from a female donor in good health, enrolled as a control in a pregnancy study. Sequenced material: peripheral blood, taken in the first trimester of pregnancy. CDR3 region: CASSVSPRGRSYEQYF. CDR3 nucleotides: TGTGCCAGCAGCGTAAGCCCCAGAGGCCGCTCCTACGAGCAGTACTTC.